This entry lists 19 T cell receptor beta chains sequenced from one sample in a study of blood T cell repertoires in COVID-19. Profiled with immunoSEQ multiplex PCR; TCRdb holds only in-frame clones, not every one. The table includes about 200,000 clones, roughly four fifths detected once. The sequencing sample was made of peripheral blood. The receptors were sampled from a woman aged 80 or over with COVID-19, enrolled during active disease.

The chain links TRBV5-5 to TRBJ1-4, with a tentative D call TRBD1 (6 bases). The CDR3 length is 13 residues. CDR1 is SGHKS and CDR2 is YYEKEE in the germline V gene (reference sequence). V was clipped by 2 bases and J by 4 bases, with 6 bases between them. The CDR3 DNA reads as TGTGCCAGCAGCTTACAGGGTAATGAAAAACTGTTTTTT. This codes for CASSLQGNEKLFF.

This clone was counted a single time. The rearrangement links TRBV19 to TRBJ2-1; TRBD2 agrees at 9 bases. The CDR3 is 18 residues long. Losses at the gene ends were 1 base for V and 5 bases for J; bases not matched to a gene: 12. Germline V gene lookup returns CDR1 LNHDA and CDR2 SQIVND (reference sequence). The DNA for the CDR3 is TGTGCCAGTAGTATAGCTAGCGGGAAGTACGCGTGGGACAATGAGCAGTTCTTC. Amino acid sequence: CASSIASGKYAWDNEQFF.

The gene calls are TRBV7-2 and TRBJ2-5; 7 nucleotides line up with TRBD1. CDR1 is SGHTA, CDR2 FQGNSA, per germline. The CDR3 runs 15 residues. V trimming: 4 bases; J trimming: 5 bases; junction bases outside the gene matches: 10. CDR3 sequence (DNA): TGTGCCAGCAGCTCCACCCCAACAGGGGCCGAGACCCAGTACTTC. Its translation is CASSSTPTGAETQYF.

The V call is TRBV24-1, the J call TRBJ1-5; D is possibly TRBD1 (6 bases). The germline V gene has CDR1 KGHDR and CDR2 SFDVKD. The CDR3 spans 15 residues. V gave up 3 bases and J gave up 3 bases, with 11 bases separating them. CDR3 loop: CATSDRTDLNQPQHF. The CDR3 DNA sequence: TGTGCCACCAGTGATCGGACAGACCTCAATCAGCCCCAGCATTTT.

V is TRBV4-1 and J is TRBJ1-2; 11 bases map to TRBD1. After removal of 4 bases from V and 1 base from J, the junction contained 5 bases not matched to a gene. Germline V gene data show CDR1 as MGHRA and CDR2 as YSYEKL. This CDR3 is built from 16 residues. The CDR3 region is CASSLDRGRVNYGYTF. The CDR3 coding sequence is TGCGCCAGCAGCCTGGACAGGGGGCGAGTTAACTATGGCTACACCTTC.

The chain has TRBV3-1 (or the pseudogene TRBV3-2) and TRBJ2-7, with TRBD2 matching 8 bases. V dropped 0 bases and J dropped 0; count of bases not matched to a gene: 7. From germline, CDR1 is LGHDT and CDR2 YNNKEL (reference sequence). This CDR3 is 17 amino acids long. The CDR3 is CASSQDGGAGPSYEQYF. CDR3 bases: TGTGCCAGCAGCCAAGACGGGGGGGCGGGACCCTCCTACGAGCAGTACTTC.

Here the CDR3 DNA reads TGTGCCAGCAGCTCCCGAACGGTCACTGAAGCTTTCTTT. It is translated as CASSSRTVTEAFF. This sequence joins TRBV11-2 and TRBJ1-1; D not resolved. Germline V gene lookup returns CDR1 SGHAT and CDR2 FQNNGV. This CDR3 contains 13 residues. V lost 4 bases, J lost 4 bases, and 10 bases lay in between.

The rearrangement uses TRBV4-2 and TRBJ2-1; 10 bases align to TRBD2. The germline V gene encodes CDR1 LGHNA and CDR2 YNFKEQ. V was clipped by 0 bases and J by 6 bases; unmatched bases: 5. The CDR3 runs 16 residues. The CDR3 region has the DNA TGTGCCAGCAGCCAAGATGGAACTAGCGGGATCAATGAGCAGTTCTTC. Its translation is CASSQDGTSGINEQFF.

The chain couples TRBV15 to TRBJ2-3, with 7 bases aligning to TRBD2. Germline trimming cut 8 bases from V and 4 bases from J; bases unmatched to any gene: 9. CDR3 size: 14 residues. The germline CDR1 and CDR2 sequences are LNHNV and YYDKDF (reference sequence). CDR3 DNA: TGTGCCACCCTCGGGGGGAGCTTTCCAGATACGCAGTATTTT. Translating gives CATLGGSFPDTQYF.

The CDR3 bases are TGCGCCAGCAGCCACGAAAGGGGGGCCAAAAACATTCAGTACTTC. Amino acids: CASSHERGAKNIQYF. The chain joins TRBV10-2 to TRBJ2-4; perhaps TRBD1 as D (6 bases). In germline, CDR1 is WSHSY, CDR2 SAAADI. Trimming removed 6 bases at V and 1 base at J, with 13 bases between. This CDR3 has 15 amino acids.

The chain's CDR3 is CASIRGQVGRLGEQFF. In nucleotides, the CDR3 is TGTGCCAGCATTAGAGGACAGGTTGGCCGATTAGGTGAGCAGTTCTTC. The rearrangement joins TRBV2 to TRBJ2-1; 7 bases are a match to TRBD1. The V segment lost 7 bases and the J segment 9 bases; nucleotides outside the gene matches: 18. The CDR3 runs to 16 residues. The germline CDR1 and CDR2 sequences are SNHLY and FYNNEI.

The chain couples TRBV11-2 to TRBJ1-1; D remains unclear. Germline V gene data show CDR1 as SGHAT and CDR2 as FQNNGV. Trimming stripped 5 bases from V and 12 bases from J, with 16 bases between. CDR3 length: 12 amino acids. CDR3 DNA: TGTGCCAGCAGCCCGGGTCCGGGATCGACTTTCTTT. Its protein is CASSPGPGSTFF. Based on the CDR3 plus reference TRBV11-2 and TRBJ1-1, the full variable domain is EAGVAQSPRYKIIEKRQSVAFWCNPISGHATLYWYQQILGQGPKLLIQFQNNGVVDDSQLPKDRFSAERLKGVDSTLKIQPAKLEDSAVYLCASSPGPGSTFFGQGTRLTVV.

This chain connects TRBV5-8 to TRBJ1-5; TRBD1 aligns across 8 bases. V was pared by 3 bases and J by 0 bases, with 2 bases of the junction left unmatched. This CDR3 region has 15 residues. CDR1 is SGHTS and CDR2 is YDEGEE in the germline V gene. In DNA, the CDR3 is TGTGCCAGCAGCTGGGACAGGTTTAGCAATCAGCCCCAGCATTTT. It is translated as CASSWDRFSNQPQHF.

The chain links TRBV6-5 to TRBJ1-6, with TRBD1 identical over 10 bases. Germline CDR1 reads MNHEY; CDR2 reads SVGAGI. The CDR3 runs 14 residues. V lost 6 bases and J lost 7; bases outside the gene matches: 3. The CDR3 reads CASRDRGGNSPLHF. CDR3 in DNA: TGTGCCAGCAGGGACAGGGGGGGAAATTCACCCCTCCACTTT.

This chain joins TRBV18 and TRBJ2-3; TRBD1 might be the D (6 bases). The germline CDR1 and CDR2 sequences are KGHSH and LQKENI. This CDR3 has 16 residues. V dropped 1 base and J dropped 6 bases, with 17 bases sitting between them. The CDR3 loop is CASSPRAASGVDTQYF. CDR3 nucleotide sequence: TGTGCCAGCTCACCACGGGCAGCTTCAGGGGTGGATACGCAGTATTTT.

V and J are TRBV4-3 and TRBJ1-3; tentatively, D is TRBD1 (5 bases). The germline gives CDR1 LGHNA, CDR2 YSLEER. This CDR3 comprises 14 residues. V lost 4 bases and J lost 3, with 10 bases in between. Here the CDR3 reads CASSRGEDGNTIYF. CDR3 in DNA: TGCGCCAGCAGCCGGGGGGAGGATGGAAACACCATATATTTT.

The rearrangement links TRBV24-1 to TRBJ2-3; 8 nucleotides align to TRBD1. CDR1 KGHDR and CDR2 SFDVKD come from the germline V gene. This CDR3 comprises 13 residues. With V trimmed by 12 bases and J by 1 base, 5 bases remained unmatched. CDR3 in amino acids: CAVSGGGTDTQYF. The DNA of the CDR3 is TGTGCCGTTTCAGGGGGCGGCACAGATACGCAGTATTTT.

The chain links TRBV5-1 to TRBJ2-1; TRBD2 matches 10 bases. The CDR3 length is 14 residues. Trimming at V came to 1 base and at J to 7 bases, leaving 2 bases not matched to a gene. Germline-derived CDR1 and CDR2 are SGHRS and YFSETQ. The CDR3 here is CASSLTSGKNEQFF. CDR3 DNA: TGCGCCAGCAGCTTGACTAGCGGGAAAAATGAGCAGTTCTTC.

This rearrangement joins TRBV18 to TRBJ1-1; the D is unclear. From germline, CDR1 is KGHSH and CDR2 LQKENI. CDR3 size: 12 residues. The V end was cut by 6 bases, the J end by 5 bases, with 10 bases between. The CDR3 spells CASSRAGTEAFF. The CDR3 coding sequence is TGTGCCAGCTCGCGGGCGGGTACTGAAGCTTTCTTT. The whole variable domain, remainder taken from reference TRBV18 and TRBJ1-1, is NAGVMQNPRHLVRRRGQEARLRCSPMKGHSHVYWYRQLPEEGLKFMVYLQKENIIDESGMPKERFSAEFPKEGPSILRIQQVVRGDSAAYFCASSRAGTEAFFGQGTRLTVV.